Each of the 2 T cell receptor beta chains below was sequenced from the same sample in a study of blood T cell repertoires in COVID-19. The table came from immunoSEQ multiplex PCR; TCRdb's copy has only in-frame clones and leaves some out. The sample contains 25,000 to 35,000 clones, approximately 85% of which appear only once. The material sequenced was peripheral blood. The receptors here all came from an elderly man with active COVID-19.

V and J are TRBV10-3 and TRBJ1-1; TRBD1 is a possible D gene (5 bases). This CDR3 spans 15 amino acids. V shed 2 bases and J shed 5 bases, with 15 bases lying between them. CDR1 is ENHRY, CDR2 SYGVKD, per germline. CDR3: CAISERQGSSTEAFF. DNA for the CDR3: TGTGCCATCAGTGAGCGGCAGGGAAGTAGTACTGAAGCTTTCTTT.

The chain carries TRBV6-1 and TRBJ2-5; D possibly corresponds to TRBD1 (6 bases). Trimming stripped 1 base from V and 5 bases from J, with 20 bases between. The CDR3 loop spans 17 amino acids. The germline V gene has CDR1 MNHNS and CDR2 SASEGT. The CDR3 DNA is TGTGCCAGCAGTGAAGTAATTGGGGGCGCGGGCAGGGAGACCCAGTACTTC. Translated: CASSEVIGGAGRETQYF.